The next 18 T cell receptor beta chains were all read from a single sample in a study of shared clonotypes between healthy human individuals. The method was immunoSEQ multiplex PCR; TCRdb's version includes in-frame clones alone and lacks a portion of them. The table records 2 million to 2.5 million clones, over 85% of them present only once. Material for sequencing was naive CD4+ T cells sorted from blood. Specified subset: CD45RA+ positively selected. Receptor source: a man in his late teens or twenties in good health.

This clone was detected only a few times. One base away lies a much larger clone, so this may be a sequencing read error. The sample contains more than one DNA sequence encoding this CDR3. The chain is built from TRBV5-6 and TRBJ2-5; D uncertain. Per the germline V gene, CDR1 is SGHDT and CDR2 is YYEEEE. The CDR3 sequence is 11 residues long. Between the trimmed V and J ends, which lost 3 bases and 0 bases, there was a span of 0 bases. The DNA for the CDR3 is TGTGCCAGCAGCTACCAAGAGACCCAGTACTTC. Its translation: CASSYQETQYF.

A word on this clone: Within the sample, other DNA sequences also encode this same CDR3. The gene calls are TRBV18 and TRBJ1-3, with 7 bases aligning to TRBD1. Unmatched junction bases numbered 2, after V lost 4 bases and J lost 2 bases. CDR1 KGHSH and CDR2 LQKENI come from the germline V gene. The length of the CDR3 is 14 residues. As DNA, the CDR3 is TGTGCCAGCTCACTTGACAGGGCTGGAAACACCATATATTTT. Its protein product is CASSLDRAGNTIYF.

This sequence joins TRBV5-4 and TRBJ1-4; TRBD1 matches 9 bases. V lost 4 bases, J lost 8 bases, and 6 bases stayed unmatched. This CDR3 is built from 14 residues. Germline V lookup: CDR1 SGHNT, CDR2 YYREEE (reference sequence). The CDR3 loop reads CASSTTGGGEKLFF. DNA for the CDR3: TGTGCCAGCAGCACGACAGGGGGAGGAGAAAAACTGTTTTTT.

The chain joins TRBV27 to TRBJ2-7; D not resolved. The CDR3 is 15 amino acids. Germline V gene data show CDR1 as MNHEY and CDR2 as SMNVEV (reference sequence). V lost 2 bases to trimming and J lost 1 base, with 12 bases between them. The CDR3, as DNA: TGTGCCAGCAGTTTACCGGTATGGGGTTCCTACGAGCAGTACTTC. It specifies CASSLPVWGSYEQYF.

This sequence joins TRBV19 and TRBJ2-1; no definite D call. CDR1 and CDR2 from the germline V gene are LNHDA and SQIVND (reference sequence). Trimming pared 4 bases from V and 7 bases from J, leaving 5 bases between. The CDR3 runs 11 residues. CDR3 in amino acids: CASSTHNEQFF. CDR3 bases: TGTGCCAGTAGTACACATAATGAGCAGTTCTTC.

The V gene is TRBV29-1, the J gene TRBJ2-1; D unresolved. V lost 3 bases and J lost 7, with 7 bases in between. Germline lookup yields CDR1 SQVTM and CDR2 ANQGSEA. The CDR3 consists of 11 residues. CDR3 DNA sequence: TGCAGCGTTGAGTTGGCTAATGAGCAGTTCTTC. The encoded protein is CSVELANEQFF.

The V gene is TRBV10-1, the J gene TRBJ1-1, with 9 bases aligning to TRBD1. CDR1 is WNHNN and CDR2 is SYGVQD in the germline V gene (reference sequence). The trim removed 9 bases at V and 4 bases at J, leaving 6 bases unmatched. The CDR3 totals 13 residues. CDR3 sequence: CASEQGAGTEAFF. CDR3 nucleotides: TGCGCCAGTGAACAGGGGGCTGGCACTGAAGCTTTCTTT.

This sequence joins TRBV5-1 and TRBJ2-1; unclear D gene. Germline V lookup: CDR1 SGHRS, CDR2 YFSETQ. Deletions cut 4 bases from V and 9 bases from J, with 8 bases between. This CDR3 has 11 amino acids. CDR3 sequence reads: CASSDGREQFF. CDR3 sequence (DNA): TGCGCCAGCAGCGATGGCCGTGAGCAGTTCTTC.

In nucleotides, the CDR3 is TGTGCCAGCAGTCGGTGGAATAGCAATCAGCCCCAGCATTTT. Encoded protein: CASSRWNSNQPQHF. The chain recombines TRBV6-6 with TRBJ1-5, with D uncertain. Between the trimmed V and J ends, which lost 5 bases and 0 bases, there was a span of 8 bases. The V gene's germline CDR1 is MNHNY and CDR2 SVGAGI (reference sequence). This CDR3 has 14 amino acids.

The chain carries TRBV9 and TRBJ1-1; D is perhaps TRBD1 (5 bases). CDR1 and CDR2 from the germline V gene are SGDLS and YYNGEE. V lost 0 bases and J 4 bases, leaving 13 bases between the germline ends. This CDR3 comprises 15 residues. CDR3 sequence: CASSVVAGFGTEAFF. Written as DNA, the CDR3 is TGTGCCAGCAGCGTAGTAGCAGGGTTCGGCACTGAAGCTTTCTTT.

This rearrangement joins TRBV6-1 to TRBJ1-1; possibly TRBD1 for D (5 bases). The germline CDR1 and CDR2 sequences are MNHNS and SASEGT. Between the trimmed V and J ends, which lost 2 bases and 11 bases, there was a span of 15 bases. The CDR3 has 13 amino acids. The CDR3 bases are TGTGCCAGCAGTGAATCGACAGCCACCAACGCTTTCTTT. It codes for CASSESTATNAFF.

Of note for this clone: At the DNA level, this CDR3 is encoded by other sequences in the same sample as well. The J gene is TRBJ1-2, the V gene TRBV5-4; TRBD1 is a possible D gene (5 bases). The ends were cut back, 0 bases at V and 2 bases at J, with 5 bases in the middle. The germline gives CDR1 SGHNT, CDR2 YYREEE (reference sequence). The CDR3 has 13 residues. Written as DNA, the CDR3 is TGTGCCAGCAGCTTGGGGGGGAACTATGGCTACACCTTC. The encoded protein is CASSLGGNYGYTF.

The chain employs TRBV6-1 and TRBJ1-2, with D possibly matching TRBD1 (6 bases). Trimming removed 4 bases at V and 0 bases at J, with 24 bases between. CDR3 length: 19 amino acids. CDR1 is MNHNS, CDR2 SASEGT, per germline. This chain's CDR3 is CASSGYREAIQPANYGYTF. CDR3 sequence (DNA): TGTGCCAGCAGTGGGTACAGGGAGGCCATACAACCAGCTAACTATGGCTACACCTTC.

This clone was detected a few times. V is TRBV7-5 and J is TRBJ1-5. TRBV7-5 counts as a pseudogene. This CDR3 comprises 9 residues. CDR3 DNA sequence: TGTGCCAGAAATCAGCCCCAGCATTTT. This sequence encodes CARNQPQHF.

The V and J genes are TRBV7-2 and TRBJ2-3, with TRBD2 matching over 13 bases. Germline CDR1 reads SGHTA; CDR2 reads FQGNSA. The CDR3 loop spans 16 amino acids. Germline trimming cut 5 bases from V and 3 bases from J; bases unmatched to any gene: 5. The chain's CDR3 is CASSTLTSGRTDTQYF. CDR3 nucleotides: TGTGCCAGCAGCACCCTGACTAGCGGGAGGACAGATACGCAGTATTTT.

V is TRBV18 and J is TRBJ2-4; 14 nucleotides match TRBD2. The CDR3 runs 15 residues. The V segment lost 5 bases and the J segment 15 bases; nucleotides outside the gene matches: 12. Germline CDR1 and CDR2: KGHSH and LQKENI. In DNA form, the CDR3 reads TGTGCCAGCTCAGATACCGGGACTAGCGGGAGTTTGGGGTACTTC. Amino acid sequence: CASSDTGTSGSLGYF.

V gene TRBV28 combines with J gene TRBJ2-7, with 7 bases lining up with TRBD1. The CDR3 totals 13 residues. The J segment lost 3 bases and the V segment lost 6 bases, leaving 5 bases of the junction unmatched. Germline-derived CDR1 and CDR2 are MDHEN and SYDVKM. CDR3: CASRGQNYYEQYF. The DNA of the CDR3 is TGTGCCAGCAGGGGACAGAACTACTACGAGCAGTACTTC. The entire variable domain, with the rest obtained from reference TRBV28 and TRBJ2-7, is as follows: DVKVTQSSRYLVKRTGEKVFLECVQDMDHENMFWYRQDPGLGLRLIYFSYDVKMKEKGDIPEGYSVSREKKERFSLILESASTNQTSMYLCASRGQNYYEQYFGPGTRLTVT.

The J gene is TRBJ2-7, the V gene TRBV5-1; tentatively, D is TRBD1 (6 bases). The CDR3 extends over 16 amino acids. V lost 0 bases, J lost 2 bases, and 15 bases lay in between. Germline assignment: CDR1 SGHRS and CDR2 YFSETQ. CDR3 sequence reads: CASSLAIWDKAYEQYF. The CDR3 DNA reads TGCGCCAGCAGCTTGGCGATATGGGACAAAGCCTACGAGCAGTACTTC.